The 20 T cell receptor beta chains below all came from one sample that was sequenced in a study of cytomegalovirus exposure and HLA in healthy donors. With 60 Vbeta and 13 Jbeta primers, the PCR was carried out. Libraries were prepared by immunoSEQ multiplex PCR; TCRdb keeps only in-frame clonotypes and omits some of them. The sample comprises around 120,000 clones, under 85% of which are singletons, and about 9.1% rests with the top ten. The sample was PBMCs. These receptors were collected from a woman aged 45-59 years in good health and CMV-seropositive.

This clone was observed a single time. The chain uses TRBV19 and TRBJ1-1; TRBD1 might be the D (5 bases). CDR1 and CDR2 (germline): LNHDA, SQIVND (reference sequence). The V gene lost 10 bases and the J gene lost 1 base, with 25 bases spanning the gap. CDR3 length: 17 amino acids. The CDR3 nucleotides read TGTGCCACCGAATTCCCTAAGGGTTCGCAGGGGAACACTGAAGCTTTCTTT. Protein sequence: CATEFPKGSQGNTEAFF. Full variable domain (outside the CDR3, taken from reference TRBV19 and TRBJ1-1): DGGITQSPKYLFRKEGQNVTLSCEQNLNHDAMYWYRQDPGQGLRLIYYSQIVNDFQKGDIAEGYSVSREKKESFPLTVTSAQKNPTAFYLCATEFPKGSQGNTEAFFGQGTRLTVV.

The chain carries TRBV5-4 and TRBJ2-1, with D tentatively TRBD2 (5 bases). Trimming shortened V by 0 bases and J by 1 base, and 11 bases separated the two germline ends. This CDR3 comprises 16 residues. Germline V gives CDR1 SGHNT, CDR2 YYREEE (reference sequence). This CDR3 reads CASSLERGSSYNEQFF. For the CDR3, the DNA is TGTGCCAGCAGCTTGGAACGTGGGAGTTCCTACAATGAGCAGTTCTTC.

The chain joins TRBV18 to TRBJ1-1, with D possibly being TRBD1 (5 bases). The CDR3 contains 14 residues. Trimming took off 3 bases at V and 4 bases at J, with 12 bases between the two ends. Germline CDR1 is KGHSH and CDR2 is LQKENI. CDR3 in DNA: TGTGCCAGCTCACCTCAGGGCTTTAGCACTGAAGCTTTCTTT. Protein: CASSPQGFSTEAFF.

The rearrangement uses TRBV19 and TRBJ2-3, with TRBD2 as a possible D gene (6 bases). Germline CDR1 LNHDA, CDR2 SQIVND (reference sequence). Deletions cut 4 bases from V and 3 bases from J, with 14 bases between. The length of the CDR3 is 15 residues. The CDR3 reads CASSRTGGETDTQYF. CDR3 nucleotides: TGTGCCAGTAGTAGGACTGGCGGGGAGACAGATACGCAGTATTTT.

The chain couples TRBV29-1 to TRBJ2-1; D not certain. The CDR3 is 13 amino acids. CDR1 is SQVTM and CDR2 is ANQGSEA in the germline V gene. Between the trimmed V and J ends, which lost 4 bases and 5 bases, there was a span of 12 bases. CDR3 protein: CSVGGLVDNEQFF. The CDR3 DNA is TGCAGCGTTGGCGGCTTGGTGGACAATGAGCAGTTCTTC.

The chain links TRBV7-2 to TRBJ2-1, with 8 bases aligning to TRBD2. Germline V lookup: CDR1 SGHTA, CDR2 FQGNSA. Trimming took 7 bases from V and 15 from J; bases not matched to a gene: 14. The length of the CDR3 is 13 residues. CDR3 coding DNA: TGTGCCAGCATAAAGGGTCTACGGACTAGCTTGTTCTTC. Its translation: CASIKGLRTSLFF.

This chain joins TRBV5-1 and TRBJ1-1; D perhaps matches TRBD1 (6 bases). The V gene lost 1 base and the J gene lost 8 bases, with 18 bases spanning the gap. This CDR3 spans 15 amino acids. Germline CDR1 and CDR2: SGHRS and YFSETQ. The chain's CDR3 is CASSLLEGVGSEAFF. The CDR3 DNA is TGCGCCAGCAGCTTGTTAGAGGGGGTTGGGTCGGAAGCTTTCTTT.

The chain recombines TRBV9 with TRBJ2-3; 7 positions match TRBD2. Germline assignment: CDR1 SGDLS and CDR2 YYNGEE. The CDR3 loop spans 16 amino acids. V shed 3 bases, J shed 2 bases, and the junction held 9 bases outside the gene matches. The CDR3 nucleotides are TGTGCCAGCAGCGAAAACCGGGGGGTCGACACAGATACGCAGTATTTT. This codes for CASSENRGVDTDTQYF.

V gene TRBV4-2 combines with J gene TRBJ2-6, with 9 positions matching TRBD2. The germline V gene encodes CDR1 LGHNA and CDR2 YNFKEQ. The V gene end was trimmed by 0 bases and the J gene end by 3 bases; junction bases not matched to a gene: 9. The CDR3 totals 19 residues. The DNA of the CDR3 is TGTGCCAGCAGCCAAGATGGAGCTAGCGGGGAGGGTGGGGCCAACGTCCTGACTTTC. The encoded protein is CASSQDGASGEGGANVLTF.

The chain joins TRBV28 to TRBJ2-2; 9 nucleotides agree with TRBD1. CDR1 is MDHEN, CDR2 SYDVKM, per germline. CDR3 length: 16 residues. V lost 4 bases and J lost 7; bases outside the gene matches: 10. CDR3 coding DNA: TGTGCCAGCAGTTCTCCGGGACAGGGCGTGATCGGGGAGCTGTTTTTT. It is translated as CASSSPGQGVIGELFF.

V is TRBV4-1 and J is TRBJ1-6; 8 positions agree with TRBD1. V was pared by 1 base and J by 8 bases, with 1 base of the junction left unmatched. Germline-derived CDR1 and CDR2 are MGHRA and YSYEKL. There are 14 residues in the CDR3. As DNA, the CDR3 is TGCGCCAGCAGCCAAGGACAGGGGCATTCACCCCTCCACTTT. As protein: CASSQGQGHSPLHF.

The chain joins TRBV29-1 to TRBJ1-1; the D is unclear. Deletions cut 4 bases from V and 4 bases from J, with 4 bases between. This CDR3 is built from 10 residues. Germline V gives CDR1 SQVTM, CDR2 ANQGSEA. The CDR3 is CSVARTEAFF. For the CDR3, the DNA is TGCAGCGTTGCCCGCACTGAAGCTTTCTTT.

The chain couples TRBV30 to TRBJ2-3; TRBD2 matches at 11 bases. The CDR3 is made up of 17 amino acids. The germline V gene encodes CDR1 GTSNPN and CDR2 SVGIG (reference sequence). J gave up 5 bases and V 2 bases, and 12 bases lay outside the gene matches. CDR3 protein: CAWSRDSLAGGLDTQYF. As DNA, the CDR3 is TGTGCCTGGAGTAGGGACAGCCTAGCGGGGGGATTAGATACGCAGTATTTT.

V and J are TRBV6-4 and TRBJ1-5; tentative D call: TRBD1 (5 bases). Trimming pared 6 bases from V and 2 bases from J, leaving 5 bases between. CDR1 and CDR2 from the germline V gene are MRHNA and SNTAGT. The CDR3 has 12 amino acids. CDR3 sequence reads: CASRGGNQPQHF. Written as DNA, the CDR3 is TGTGCCAGCAGAGGGGGCAATCAGCCCCAGCATTTT.

The rearrangement links TRBV7-2 to TRBJ2-7; D may be TRBD1 (5 bases). V lost 3 bases and J lost 5, with 11 bases in between. CDR3 length equals 13 residues. Germline V gene sequence: CDR1 SGHTA, CDR2 FQGNSA. In nucleotides, the CDR3 is TGTGCCAGCAGCTTTAGCAGGGCTGACGAGCAGTACTTC. It is translated as CASSFSRADEQYF.

The chain uses TRBV7-3 and TRBJ2-2, with 8 bases lining up with TRBD2. Germline V gives CDR1 SGHTA, CDR2 FQGTGA. The CDR3 length is 16 residues. With 5 bases clipped from V and 5 bases from J, the junction kept 10 bases outside the gene matches. CDR3 region: CASSLDRTSTTGELFF. In DNA form, the CDR3 reads TGTGCCAGCAGCCTAGATAGGACTAGCACGACCGGGGAGCTGTTTTTT.

The CDR3 is CASSWGGSNSGANVLTF. The CDR3 bases are TGTGCCTCCTCGTGGGGGGGCTCGAACTCTGGGGCCAACGTCCTGACTTTC. The rearrangement links TRBV19 to TRBJ2-6; D is possibly TRBD2 (7 bases). This CDR3 comprises 17 residues. V dropped 11 bases and J dropped 0 bases, with 20 bases sitting between them. The V gene's germline CDR1 is LNHDA and CDR2 SQIVND (reference sequence).

The chain combines TRBV7-9 with TRBJ1-1, with D possibly TRBD1 on 5 matching bases. The V end lost 5 bases, the J end lost 1 base, and 11 bases lay between the germline ends. CDR3 length equals 14 residues. Germline V gene lookup returns CDR1 SEHNR and CDR2 FQNEAQ (reference sequence). This chain's CDR3 is CASSPRAGNTEAFF. DNA for the CDR3: TGTGCCAGCAGCCCCAGGGCTGGGAACACTGAAGCTTTCTTT.

This clone was seen a few times. J is TRBJ1-6 and V is TRBV6-1; possibly TRBD1 for D (6 bases). The CDR3 contains 14 residues. V shed 7 bases and J shed 3 bases, with 10 bases lying between them. Germline V lookup: CDR1 MNHNS, CDR2 SASEGT. CDR3 sequence: CASNLQGYNSPLHF. The CDR3 DNA follows: TGTGCCAGCAACCTACAGGGCTATAATTCACCCCTCCACTTT.

Regarding this clone: Germline and junction disagree at one end, which may indicate a read error. This rearrangement joins TRBV6-1 to TRBJ1-5; the D is unclear. CDR1 and CDR2 (germline): MNHNS, SASEGT. The CDR3 covers 15 residues. The chain's CDR3 is CTSTPFRESNQPQHF. The CDR3 DNA follows: TGTACCAGCACCCCGTTTCGAGAGAGCAATCAGCCCCAGCATTTT.